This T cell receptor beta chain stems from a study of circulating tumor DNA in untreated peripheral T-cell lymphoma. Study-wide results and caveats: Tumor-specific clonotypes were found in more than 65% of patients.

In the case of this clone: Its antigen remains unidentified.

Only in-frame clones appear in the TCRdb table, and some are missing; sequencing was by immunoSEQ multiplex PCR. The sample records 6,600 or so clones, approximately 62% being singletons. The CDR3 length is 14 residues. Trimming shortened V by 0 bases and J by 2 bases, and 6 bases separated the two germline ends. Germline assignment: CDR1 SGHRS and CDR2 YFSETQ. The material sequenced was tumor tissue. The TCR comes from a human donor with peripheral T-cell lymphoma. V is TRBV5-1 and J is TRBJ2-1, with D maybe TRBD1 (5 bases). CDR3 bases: TGCGCCAGCAGCTTGGGACAGACCTACAATGAGCAGTTCTTC. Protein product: CASSLGQTYNEQFF.